This T cell receptor beta chain was identified in a study of blood T cell repertoires in COVID-19 (dated by TCRdb to 2020 to 2021). In terms of the full investigation: Recovered participants in ImmuneRACE Cohort 3 were defined as having two consecutive negative NP/OP PCR tests, clearance from a healthcare professional, or resolution of symptoms. Collaborator samples came from the United States, Italy and Spain and covered acute and convalescent phases of COVID-19. The prospective study material was composed of cDNA or gDNA derived from T cells, B-cell-depleted T cells, or PBMCs. Subjects who had been exposed to COVID-19, were actively infected with it, or had recovered from it provided the deeply sampled blood TCRbeta repertoires that made up the dataset. The repertoires were made available in a free public database intended to serve as a resource for research on the immune response to SARS-CoV-2. The samples were drawn from two sources: the first 160 participants of the ongoing ImmuneRACE study, and over 950 subjects contributed by 6 global collaborators. A de-identified subject ID, COVID-19 status, age in years and sex were almost always included in the sample metadata. Where available, HLA class I and class II types were obtained from metadata supplied by the sample provider rather than from assay-based typing.

TCRbeta CDR3 regions were amplified from genomic DNA using the immunoSEQ Assay, a bias-controlled multiplex PCR. As for how the authors treated the data: Within the assay, amplification of reference gene primers was used to estimate how many nucleated cells each sample contained. To quantify the absolute abundance of each unique TCRbeta CDR3 rearrangement, sequence reads were collapsed and filtered. Productive Simpson clonality was computed per sample as the square root of Simpson's diversity index over productive rearrangements. TCRdb re-hosts the immuneACCESS table, in-frame sequences only. Its copies lack some clones; in the studies checked, an unresolved V gene accounts for under half of them, and the cause for the rest is not known. For V, J and clone size, that table is used; D and trimming come from the DNA. The sample records over 200,000 clones, roughly 90% of which are singletons. The ten largest account for 3% to 3.5% of the sample.

CDR1 and CDR2 (LGHNA, YNFKEQ) derive from the germline V gene. Measured from the cysteine to the phenylalanine, the CDR3 is 14 residues long. Only the CDR3 part of the read is kept: 42 bases, read in frame from the first base. Trimming at the junction amounts to 4 bases on V and 0 bases on J, and the germline ends lie 9 bases apart. Summary of the overall study and its limitations: Clinical and demographic metadata were provided uncurated, with the amount varying by source and participant.

As regards this clone: Its binding antigen is unknown. No base quality information exists; no much larger clone differs at one position.

Participants in the prospective study were aged roughly 18 to 89 years, lived in some 24 United States geographic areas, and enrolled through a virtual design. In the prospective study, participants were assigned to cohorts based on the clinical history participants reported in a screening survey and a study questionnaire. In the prospective study, whole blood, serum and a nasopharyngeal or oropharyngeal swab were collected from each participant by mobile phlebotomists. Prospective study participants could optionally give additional blood draws and questionnaires over an approximately 2-month period. Prospective study blood samples were shipped either frozen or at room temperature before DNA extraction.

This TCR derives from a woman aged 45-59 years in a cohort exposed to, infected with or recovered from COVID-19 (not recorded which). The receptor chain draws on TRBV4-2 and TRBJ1-1; TRBD1 is a weak D gene call, 5 bases matching. Sequencing was carried out using PBMCs or T cells enriched from blood (not recorded which). The nucleotide sequence is TGTGCCAGCAGCCTCGGACAACTGAACACTGAAGCTTTCTTT. The resulting protein is CASSLGQLNTEAFF.